These 10 T cell receptor beta chains were sequenced from one sample in a study of blood T cells in healthy people across ages. Alongside a J-beta primer mix, a sample-barcoded 5' primer served in a second PCR lasting 7 to 11 cycles. TCRdb reanalysed the 5' RACE reads using MiXCR and keeps one entry per CDR3 protein. The top ten hold approximately 10% of the sample, which has 1.5 million to 2 million distinct CDR3 sequences, around 35% seen once. The sequencing input was blood. These receptors were obtained from a woman aged 25-40 years in good health.

The chain couples TRBV20-1 to TRBJ2-7; D possibly corresponds to TRBD2 (6 bases). Looked up from germline, CDR1 is DFQATT and CDR2 is SNEGSKA (reference sequence). The CDR3 is 15 amino acids. With 0 bases removed from V and 4 bases from J, the gap between germline ends came to 16 bases. CDR3 DNA sequence: TGCAGTGCTAGAGAAAACCCGGGACTCTCGTACGAGCAGTACTTC. Translation gives CSARENPGLSYEQYF.

The V and J genes are TRBV7-2 and TRBJ2-1; D possibly matches TRBD1 or TRBD2 (6 bases each). This CDR3 has 15 amino acids. The germline V and J ends were trimmed by 2 bases and 4 bases, with 12 bases remaining between them. In germline, CDR1 is SGHTA, CDR2 FQGNSA. In DNA form, the CDR3 reads TGTGCCAGCAGCTTATTTAGGGGGGTGTACAATGAGCAGTTCTTC. Its translation: CASSLFRGVYNEQFF.

The chain is built from TRBV20-1 and TRBJ1-1; D gene ambiguous. Trimming left V 6 bases short and J 2 bases short, with 4 bases between. CDR3 length equals 10 residues. Germline CDR1 DFQATT, CDR2 SNEGSKA (reference sequence). In DNA, the CDR3 is TGCAGTGCCTATAACACTGAAGCTTTCTTT. Translating gives CSAYNTEAFF.

This clonotype was counted between two and nine times. The rearrangement joins TRBV5-1 to TRBJ2-1, with unresolved D. Trimming took 0 bases from V and 2 from J, leaving 9 bases between them. CDR3 size: 15 residues. The V gene's germline CDR1 is SGHRS and CDR2 YFSETQ. CDR3 amino acids: CASSLAAQPYNEQFF. CDR3 DNA sequence: TGCGCCAGCAGCTTGGCGGCCCAACCCTACAATGAGCAGTTCTTC.

This clonotype was observed a few times. The rearrangement joins TRBV11-2 to TRBJ2-5; TRBD1 aligns across 7 bases. V shed 1 base, J shed 7 bases, and the junction held 9 bases outside the gene matches. This CDR3 is built from 15 residues. CDR1 is SGHAT and CDR2 is FQNNGV in the germline V gene. This CDR3 reads CASSLVMGQNPTQYF. CDR3 coding DNA: TGTGCCAGCAGCTTAGTGATGGGACAGAACCCGACCCAGTACTTC.

This clonotype occurred once. The chain combines TRBV6-4 with TRBJ2-1, with 8 bases fitting TRBD2. Per germline, CDR1 MRHNA and CDR2 SNTAGT. This CDR3 has 16 residues. The trim removed 9 bases at V and 0 bases at J, leaving 10 bases unmatched. CDR3 in amino acids: CARGRRGTSSYNEQFF. The CDR3 DNA sequence: TGTGCCAGGGGACGTAGGGGGACTAGCTCCTACAATGAGCAGTTCTTC.

The chain employs TRBV6-2 or TRBV6-3 and TRBJ1-2; no reliable D call. The CDR3 runs 12 residues. Germline CDR1 and CDR2: MNHEY and SVGEGT. Deletions cut 8 bases from V and 9 bases from J, with 16 bases between. DNA for the CDR3: TGTGCCAGCTCAACGTCGTTTTATCGCTACACCTTC. It translates to CASSTSFYRYTF.

The CDR3 loop reads CASRTPGVSHGYTF. The CDR3 DNA reads as TGTGCCAGCAGGACCCCAGGGGTTTCCCATGGCTACACCTTC. V and J are TRBV7-2 and TRBJ1-2, with D possibly matching TRBD1 (6 bases). This CDR3 region has 14 residues. The V and J ends lost 6 bases and 6 bases respectively, with 17 bases between them. Germline lookup yields CDR1 SGHTA and CDR2 FQGNSA.

A remark on this clonotype: The germline gene is not matched at one end of the junction; a read error may be the cause. The chain carries TRBV27 and TRBJ2-1; D gene uncertain. The CDR3 spans 12 residues. Germline V gene data show CDR1 as MNHEY and CDR2 as SMNVEV (reference sequence). This CDR3 reads CTSSPGGDEQFF. In nucleotides, the CDR3 is TGTACCAGCAGTCCAGGTGGGGATGAGCAGTTCTTC.

The sample holds many counts of this clonotype. This chain uses TRBV20-1 with TRBJ1-5; 10 bases align to TRBD1. The trim removed 4 bases at V and 6 bases at J, leaving 6 bases unmatched. The CDR3 length is 14 residues. The germline V gene encodes CDR1 DFQATT and CDR2 SNEGSKA (reference sequence). The chain's CDR3 is CSATPDRGIQPQHF. CDR3 sequence (DNA): TGCAGTGCTACCCCGGACAGGGGGATTCAGCCCCAGCATTTT.